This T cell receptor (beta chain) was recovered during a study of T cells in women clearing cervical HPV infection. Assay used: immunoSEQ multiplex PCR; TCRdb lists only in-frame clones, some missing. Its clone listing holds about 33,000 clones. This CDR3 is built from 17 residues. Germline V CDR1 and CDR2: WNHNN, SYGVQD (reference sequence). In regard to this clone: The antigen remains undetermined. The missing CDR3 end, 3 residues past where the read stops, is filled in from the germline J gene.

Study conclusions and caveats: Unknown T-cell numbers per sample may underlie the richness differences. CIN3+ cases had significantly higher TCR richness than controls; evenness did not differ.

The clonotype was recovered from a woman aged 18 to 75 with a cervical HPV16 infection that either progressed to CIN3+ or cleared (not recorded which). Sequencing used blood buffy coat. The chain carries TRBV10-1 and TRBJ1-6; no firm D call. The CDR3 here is CASSETLTRRNNDSLHF. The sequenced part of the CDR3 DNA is TGCGCCAGCAGTGAGACGCTAACCCGGCGGAACAATGATTCC.